These 30 T cell receptor beta chains were sequenced from one sample in a study of cytomegalovirus exposure and HLA in healthy donors. Vbeta (60) and Jbeta (13) primers were used in the PCR. TCRdb's table, derived via immunoSEQ multiplex PCR, lists solely in-frame clones and lacks some. The table has about 140,000 clones, around 85% seen once; the top ten hold around 4.3%. The specimen was PBMCs. Receptor source: a middle-aged man in good health and CMV-seropositive.

The J gene is TRBJ2-7, the V gene TRBV5-1, with 7 nucleotides matching TRBD2. Germline V gene sequence: CDR1 SGHRS, CDR2 YFSETQ. The CDR3 is made up of 15 amino acids. The junction had 8 bases not matched to a gene; V was cut back by 4 bases and J by 1 base. CDR3 sequence (DNA): TGCGCCAGCAGCCCGGAGGCTAGCGGATCCTACGAGCAGTACTTC. This codes for CASSPEASGSYEQYF.

The chain is built from TRBV5-4 and TRBJ2-5, with 8 nucleotides matching TRBD1. The J call may not be correct, given that the DNA end is closer to TRBJ2-7. Germline values: CDR1 SGHNT, CDR2 YYREEE (reference sequence). This CDR3 spans 13 amino acids. The CDR3: CASSPGGGYEQYF. Here the CDR3 DNA reads TGTGCCAGCAGCCCAGGGGGCGGCTACGAGCAGTACTTC.

The CDR3 spells CASSFRTGDENGYTF. The CDR3 DNA reads as TGCGCCAGCAGCTTTAGGACAGGGGACGAGAATGGCTACACCTTC. The genes are TRBV5-1 and TRBJ1-2, with 9 bases matching TRBD1. The length of the CDR3 is 15 residues. The ends lost 2 bases at V and 6 bases at J; junction bases unmatched: 8. Per the germline V gene, CDR1 is SGHRS and CDR2 is YFSETQ. Combining the CDR3 with reference TRBV5-1 and TRBJ1-2 gives the whole variable domain KAGVTQTPRYLIKTRGQQVTLSCSPISGHRSVSWYQQTPGQGLQFLFEYFSETQRNKGNFPGRFSGRQFSNSRSEMNVSTLELGDSALYLCASSFRTGDENGYTFGSGTRLTVV.

This chain uses TRBV29-1 with TRBJ1-1; D is undetermined. This CDR3 comprises 13 residues. The germline CDR1 and CDR2 sequences are SQVTM and ANQGSEA. The V gene lost 6 bases and the J gene lost 4 bases, with 15 bases spanning the gap. The CDR3 protein is CSVARGWSTEAFF. As DNA, the CDR3 is TGCAGCGTCGCCCGGGGTTGGAGCACTGAAGCTTTCTTT.

The CDR3 reads CASSLAPTTEAFF. CDR3 DNA: TGTGCCAGCAGCTTGGCACCGACAACTGAAGCTTTCTTT. The chain recombines TRBV5-6 with TRBJ1-1; D is unresolved. CDR3 length: 13 amino acids. V gave up 0 bases and J gave up 5 bases, with 8 bases separating them. Germline CDR1 SGHDT, CDR2 YYEEEE.

The rearrangement joins TRBV6-5 to TRBJ2-7; TRBD2 aligns across 11 bases. V lost 5 bases, J lost 4 bases, and 7 bases stayed unmatched. In germline, CDR1 is MNHEY, CDR2 SVGAGI. This CDR3 is 15 amino acids long. CDR3 amino acids: CASSTGLAGLYEQYF. DNA for the CDR3: TGTGCCAGCAGTACCGGACTAGCGGGCCTGTACGAGCAGTACTTC.

Of note for this clone: The germline gene is not matched at one end of the junction; a read error may be the cause. The chain carries TRBV7-9 and TRBJ2-5; 9 bases align to TRBD2. Germline V gene lookup returns CDR1 SEHNR and CDR2 FQNEAQ (reference sequence). The length of the CDR3 is 17 residues. The CDR3 DNA follows: TGTTCCAGCAGCTTAGCCGAGGCTAGCGGGATGGTTGAGACCCAGTACTTC. This translates into CSSSLAEASGMVETQYF. Based on the CDR3 plus reference TRBV7-9 and TRBJ2-5, the full variable domain is DTGVSQNPRHKITKRGQNVTFRCDPISEHNRLYWYRQTLGQGPEFLTYFQNEAQLEKSRLLSDRFSAERPKGSFSTLEIQRTEQGDSAMYLCSSSLAEASGMVETQYFGPGTRLLVL.

The genes are TRBV18 and TRBJ2-7; 10 nucleotides agree with TRBD1. V lost 0 bases to trimming and J lost 4 bases; unmatched junction nucleotides: 3. Looked up from germline, CDR1 is KGHSH and CDR2 is LQKENI. The CDR3 has 15 amino acids. The CDR3 DNA follows: TGTGCCAGCTCACCACCGGGACAGGGGATTTACGAGCAGTACTTC. This codes for CASSPPGQGIYEQYF.

The chain carries TRBV5-1 and TRBJ1-1; 10 bases fit TRBD1. V shed 3 bases and J 4 bases; nucleotides not matched to a gene: 3. CDR1 is SGHRS and CDR2 is YFSETQ in the germline V gene. The CDR3 length is 14 residues. For the CDR3, the DNA is TGCGCCAGCAGCTCGGACAGGGGGAGCACTGAAGCTTTCTTT. This gives the protein CASSSDRGSTEAFF.

The gene calls are TRBV5-1 and TRBJ2-7; 7 positions agree with TRBD1. The CDR3 is 16 amino acids. From germline, CDR1 is SGHRS and CDR2 YFSETQ. Trimming took 0 bases from V and 2 from J; bases not matched to a gene: 8. CDR3 bases: TGCGCCAGCAGCTTGGGGGGAACAGGGGACACCTACGAGCAGTACTTC. It translates to CASSLGGTGDTYEQYF.

CDR3 amino acids: CASSQEDRGYYNEQFF. CDR3 in DNA: TGTGCCAGCAGCCAAGAAGACAGGGGGTACTACAATGAGCAGTTCTTC. V usage is TRBV14 and J usage is TRBJ2-1, with 9 nucleotides matching TRBD1. V lost 0 bases, J lost 3 bases, and 3 bases stayed unmatched. This CDR3 has 16 amino acids. Per the germline V gene, CDR1 is SGHDN and CDR2 is FVKESK.

This clone was observed a handful of times. The genes are TRBV12-5 and TRBJ2-5, with a weak D call TRBD1 (6 bases). Looked up from germline, CDR1 is LGHNT and CDR2 is FRNRAP. The germline V and J ends were trimmed by 5 bases and 3 bases, with 7 bases remaining between them. The CDR3 consists of 12 residues. Here the CDR3 reads CASGDRKETQYF. CDR3 DNA sequence: TGTGCTAGTGGTGACAGGAAAGAGACCCAGTACTTC.

This clone was counted a single time. This chain joins TRBV5-1 and TRBJ1-4; TRBD1 is a possible D gene (5 bases). V shed 1 base and J shed 3 bases, with 10 bases lying between them. CDR3 length: 15 amino acids. CDR1 and CDR2 from the germline V gene are SGHRS and YFSETQ. DNA of the CDR3: TGCGCCAGCAGCTTGATTGGGGGGGCTAATGAAAAACTGTTTTTT. Its protein product is CASSLIGGANEKLFF.

This clone appeared a single time. This chain uses TRBV10-3 with TRBJ1-5; possibly TRBD1 for D (6 bases). Trimming removed 8 bases at V and 5 bases at J, with 13 bases between. The germline V gene encodes CDR1 ENHRY and CDR2 SYGVKD. The CDR3 loop spans 13 amino acids. CDR3 sequence: CAIGDTRDQPQHF. CDR3 nucleotides: TGTGCCATCGGGGACACCCGAGATCAGCCCCAGCATTTT.

The CDR3 protein is CASSLRTGGNSPLHF. The CDR3 DNA reads TGTGCCAGCAGTTTAAGGACAGGGGGTAATTCACCCCTCCACTTT. V usage is TRBV28 and J usage is TRBJ1-6; 10 positions agree with TRBD1. The CDR3 has 15 amino acids. With V trimmed by 2 bases and J by 6 bases, 1 base remained unmatched. From germline, CDR1 is MDHEN and CDR2 SYDVKM.

This clone was counted between two and nine times. The chain uses TRBV21-1 and TRBJ1-2; whether TRBD1, the table's D call, matches the DNA was not checked. TRBV21-1 is a documented pseudogene. This CDR3 is built from 14 residues. For the CDR3, the DNA is TGTGCCAGCAGCGTCGCCAGGGGGAGAGCTGGCTACACCTTC. It specifies CASSVARGRAGYTF.

The chain is built from TRBV30 and TRBJ2-1, with TRBD2 matching over 11 bases. Trimming removed 0 bases from V and 2 bases from J; junction bases left unmatched: 0. Germline V lookup: CDR1 GTSNPN, CDR2 SVGIG (reference sequence). CDR3 length: 15 amino acids. The CDR3 here is CAWSVLAGAYNEQFF. CDR3 sequence (DNA): TGTGCCTGGAGTGTACTAGCGGGAGCCTACAATGAGCAGTTCTTC.

V gene TRBV18 combines with J gene TRBJ2-2, with 8 positions matching TRBD2. With V trimmed by 4 bases and J by 7 bases, 11 bases remained unmatched. Per the germline V gene, CDR1 is KGHSH and CDR2 is LQKENI. This CDR3 comprises 16 residues. The CDR3 nucleotides are TGTGCCAGCTCACAGCCGGGACTAGAGCTAAGCGGGGAGCTGTTTTTT. Protein sequence: CASSQPGLELSGELFF.

The genes are TRBV5-1 and TRBJ2-7, with TRBD1 matching 9 bases. The CDR3 length is 14 residues. V gave up 7 bases and J gave up 0 bases; unmatched junction bases: 5. Germline loops: CDR1 SGHRS, CDR2 YFSETQ. CDR3: CASATGGSSYEQYF. DNA for the CDR3: TGCGCCAGCGCGACAGGGGGGAGCTCCTACGAGCAGTACTTC.

The chain has TRBV4-3 and TRBJ1-5, with a possible D match to TRBD1 (5 bases). The CDR3 extends over 14 amino acids. CDR1 is LGHNA and CDR2 is YSLEER in the germline V gene. Trimming took 2 bases from V and 6 from J, leaving 11 bases between them. In DNA, the CDR3 is TGCGCCAGCAGCCAACGGGGGGTTGGTCAGCCCCAGCATTTT. This gives the protein CASSQRGVGQPQHF.

Remarks on this clone: Additional DNA sequences in this sample encode the identical CDR3. This chain links TRBV19 with TRBJ1-1, with D maybe TRBD1 (5 bases). V was clipped by 3 bases and J by 1 base, with 6 bases between them. Germline values: CDR1 LNHDA, CDR2 SQIVND (reference sequence). The CDR3 runs to 13 residues. The CDR3 sequence is CASSIGQNTEAFF. CDR3 in DNA: TGTGCCAGTAGTATCGGACAGAACACTGAAGCTTTCTTT.

The V and J genes are TRBV2 and TRBJ2-3; 8 bases are shared with TRBD2. Germline V gene sequence: CDR1 SNHLY, CDR2 FYNNEI. The CDR3 has 13 amino acids. Germline trimming cut 11 bases from V and 9 bases from J; bases unmatched to any gene: 13. DNA of the CDR3: TGTGCCGGCGGGGGGACTCGGGATGGAACGCAGTATTTT. Its translation is CAGGGTRDGTQYF.

V is TRBV7-3 and J is TRBJ1-1; 10 bases agree with TRBD1. V trimming: 1 base; J trimming: 14 bases; junction bases outside the gene matches: 7. The germline CDR1 and CDR2 sequences are SGHTA and FQGTGA. There are 13 residues in the CDR3. CDR3 nucleotides: TGTGCCAGCAGCTTAAAACCAGACAGGGGGCTATTCTTT. Translation gives CASSLKPDRGLFF. Full variable domain (rest looked up from reference TRBV7-3 and TRBJ1-1): GAGVSQTPSNKVTEKGKYVELRCDPISGHTALYWYRQSLGQGPEFLIYFQGTGAADDSGLPNDRFFAVRPEGSVSTLKIQRTERGDSAVYLCASSLKPDRGLFFGQGTRLTVV.

The V call is TRBV9, the J call TRBJ1-4, with a tentative D call TRBD1 (5 bases). Trimming took 3 bases from V and 0 from J, leaving 15 bases between them. The CDR3 totals 17 residues. Germline lookup yields CDR1 SGDLS and CDR2 YYNGEE. CDR3: CASSASPGTATNEKLFF. The CDR3 bases are TGTGCCAGCAGCGCGAGCCCGGGGACTGCAACTAATGAAAAACTGTTTTTT.

The chain uses TRBV11-3 and TRBJ1-1; D gene uncertain. CDR3 length: 14 amino acids. The germline CDR1 and CDR2 sequences are SGHNT and YENEEA. Trimming cost V 0 bases and J 4 bases, with 9 bases left between them. CDR3 nucleotides: TGTGCCAGCAGCTTAGATGCCCAGGCCACTGAAGCTTTCTTT. Residues: CASSLDAQATEAFF. The whole variable domain, remainder taken from reference TRBV11-3 and TRBJ1-1, is EAGVVQSPRYKIIEKKQPVAFWCNPISGHNTLYWYLQNLGQGPELLIRYENEEAVDDSQLPKDRFSAERLKGVDSTLKIQPAELGDSAVYLCASSLDAQATEAFFGQGTRLTVV.

The chain has TRBV2 and TRBJ2-7, with 7 bases that match TRBD1. V lost 5 bases, J lost 5 bases, and 3 bases stayed unmatched. Germline CDR1 and CDR2: SNHLY and FYNNEI. The CDR3 extends over 12 amino acids. DNA for the CDR3: TGTGCCAGCAGTAGGGACAGAGACGAGCAGTACTTC. The encoded protein is CASSRDRDEQYF.

This clone occurred once. V gene TRBV30 combines with J gene TRBJ2-7; D may be TRBD1 (6 bases). In germline, CDR1 is GTSNPN, CDR2 SVGIG (reference sequence). The CDR3 extends over 15 amino acids. V was trimmed by 5 bases and J by 3 bases, leaving 20 bases between them. As DNA, the CDR3 is TGTGCCTGGCTCCGTAGGGGGTCTAGGAGCTACGAGCAGTACTTC. It is translated as CAWLRRGSRSYEQYF. The variable domain in full, completed from reference TRBV30 and TRBJ2-7, reads SQTIHQWPATLVQPVGSPLSLECTVEGTSNPNLYWYRQAAGRGLQLLFYSVGIGQISSEVPQNLSASRPQDRQFILSSKKLLLSDSGFYLCAWLRRGSRSYEQYFGPGTRLTVT.

Turning to this clone: Other DNA sequences in the same sample also yield this CDR3. The chain joins TRBV19 to TRBJ2-5; 12 bases are shared with TRBD1. The CDR3 loop spans 14 amino acids. The V segment lost 8 bases and the J segment 4 bases; nucleotides outside the gene matches: 5. Germline assignment: CDR1 LNHDA and CDR2 SQIVND (reference sequence). CDR3 in amino acids: CASRDRGRGETQYF. The CDR3 nucleotides read TGTGCCAGTCGGGACAGGGGGCGCGGAGAGACCCAGTACTTC. Full variable domain (outside the CDR3, taken from reference TRBV19 and TRBJ2-5): DGGITQSPKYLFRKEGQNVTLSCEQNLNHDAMYWYRQDPGQGLRLIYYSQIVNDFQKGDIAEGYSVSREKKESFPLTVTSAQKNPTAFYLCASRDRGRGETQYFGPGTRLLVL.

The chain is built from TRBV6-1 and TRBJ2-6; D remains unclear. V lost 9 bases, J lost 0 bases, and 6 bases lay in between. The length of the CDR3 is 13 residues. CDR1 is MNHNS, CDR2 SASEGT, per germline. The CDR3 DNA is TGTGCCAGTCGACTCTCTGGGGCCAACGTCCTGACTTTC. Its protein product is CASRLSGANVLTF.

The chain joins TRBV2 to TRBJ2-7, with D uncertain. The V gene lost 4 bases and the J gene lost 2 bases, with 9 bases spanning the gap. Germline loops: CDR1 SNHLY, CDR2 FYNNEI. This CDR3 contains 13 residues. Here the CDR3 DNA reads TGTGCCAGCAGTGGGCTGCACCCCTACGAGCAGTACTTC. Translating gives CASSGLHPYEQYF. The full variable domain, in which reference TRBV2 and TRBJ2-7 provide the parts outside the CDR3, is EPEVTQTPSHQVTQMGQEVILRCVPISNHLYFYWYRQILGQKVEFLVSFYNNEISEKSEIFDDQFSVERPDGSNFTLKIRSTKLEDSAMYFCASSGLHPYEQYFGPGTRLTVT.